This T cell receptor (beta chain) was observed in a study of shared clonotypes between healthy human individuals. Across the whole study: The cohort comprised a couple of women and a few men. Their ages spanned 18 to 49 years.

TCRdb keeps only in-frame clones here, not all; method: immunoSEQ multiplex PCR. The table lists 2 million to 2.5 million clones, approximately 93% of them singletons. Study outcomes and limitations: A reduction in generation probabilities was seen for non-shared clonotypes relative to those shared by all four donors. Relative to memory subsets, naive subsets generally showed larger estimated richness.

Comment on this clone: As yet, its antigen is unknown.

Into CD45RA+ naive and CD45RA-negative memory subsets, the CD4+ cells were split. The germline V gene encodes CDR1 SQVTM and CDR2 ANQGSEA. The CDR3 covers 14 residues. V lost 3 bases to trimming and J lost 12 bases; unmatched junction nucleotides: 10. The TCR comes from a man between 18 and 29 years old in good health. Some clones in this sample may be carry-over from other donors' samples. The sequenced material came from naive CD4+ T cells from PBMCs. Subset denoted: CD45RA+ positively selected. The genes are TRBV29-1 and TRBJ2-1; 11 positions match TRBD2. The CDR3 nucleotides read TGCAGCGTTGAGATCTTAGCGGGAGGGGGTTGGCAGTTCTTC. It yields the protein CSVEILAGGGWQFF.